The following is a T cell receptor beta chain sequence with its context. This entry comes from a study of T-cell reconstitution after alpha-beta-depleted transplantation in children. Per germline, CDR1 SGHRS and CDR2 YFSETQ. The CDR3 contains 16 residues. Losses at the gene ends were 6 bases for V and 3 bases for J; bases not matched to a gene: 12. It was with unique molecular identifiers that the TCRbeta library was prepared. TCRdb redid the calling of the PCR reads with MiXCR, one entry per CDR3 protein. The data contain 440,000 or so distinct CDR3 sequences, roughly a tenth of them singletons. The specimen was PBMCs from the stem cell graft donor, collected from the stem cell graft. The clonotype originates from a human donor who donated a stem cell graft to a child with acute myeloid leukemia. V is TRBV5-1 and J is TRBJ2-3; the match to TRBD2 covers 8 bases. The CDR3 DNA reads TGCGCCAGCACCCCCGGGAGGGCCGCTAGGACAGATACGCAGTATTTT. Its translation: CASTPGRAARTDTQYF.